The TCR beta chain described here comes from a study of neurological immune-mediated disorders. The study's findings and limits: There were no CDR3 amino acid sequences shared by expanded clones across subjects, a result suggesting private repertoires in all groups.

The sorted-subset TCR libraries were prepared using 800,000 to 1,000,000 CD4+ or CD8+ T cells as the starting material. Concerning this clonotype: Antigen: not known.

One entry per CDR3 protein, called by TCRdb with MiXCR from the 5' RACE reads. The sample has 30,000 to 35,000 distinct CDR3 sequences; 20% to 25% are singletons. This CDR3 spans 15 amino acids. Germline V CDR1 and CDR2: SGHTA, FQGNSA. V lost 5 bases and J lost 0, with 14 bases in between. The source material was CD4+ T cells from blood. The TCR sequence derives from a man aged 50 to 59 with HTLV-1-associated myelopathy (HAM/TSP). The rearrangement uses TRBV7-2 and TRBJ2-7; a possible D gene is TRBD1 (5 bases). The CDR3 bases are TGTGCCAGCAGCCCCCCGCAGGGATCCTCCTACGAGCAGTACTTC. Encoded protein: CASSPPQGSSYEQYF.